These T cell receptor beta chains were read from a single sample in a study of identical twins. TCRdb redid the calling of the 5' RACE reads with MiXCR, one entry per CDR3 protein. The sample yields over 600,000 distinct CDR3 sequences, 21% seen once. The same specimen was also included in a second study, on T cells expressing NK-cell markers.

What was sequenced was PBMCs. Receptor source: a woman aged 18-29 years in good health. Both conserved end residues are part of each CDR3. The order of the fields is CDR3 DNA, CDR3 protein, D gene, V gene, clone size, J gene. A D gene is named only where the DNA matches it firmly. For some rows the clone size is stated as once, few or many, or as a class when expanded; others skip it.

TGCGCCAGCAGCTTTGGGGGGGGGATGAACACTGAAGCTTTCTTT,CASSFGGGMNTEAFF,NA,TRBV5-1,NA,TRBJ1-1
TGTGCCAGCAGTTCCGACAGTCTGAACACTGAAGCTTTCTTT,CASSSDSLNTEAFF,NA,TRBV12-3/TRBV12-4,NA,TRBJ1-1
TGTGCCAGCAGCCCTAGGACTAGTGTGCATATATACAATGAGCAGTTCTTC,CASSPRTSVHIYNEQFF,TRBD2,TRBV3-1,few,TRBJ2-1
TGTGCCATCAGTGAATCCGGCGTTGACGAGCAGTACTTC,CAISESGVDEQYF,NA,TRBV10-3,NA,TRBJ2-7
TGTGCCAGCAGTTACGTAGCGGGGGTCTACAATGAGCAGTTCTTC,CASSYVAGVYNEQFF,TRBD2,TRBV6-5,NA,TRBJ2-1
TGTGCCAGCAGCCTTCCGGGACAGGGGTCTTGGAGCTCCTACAATGAGCAGTTCTTC,CASSLPGQGSWSSYNEQFF,TRBD1,TRBV3-1,NA,TRBJ2-1
TGTGCCTGGAGTGTAGGTGGGAGGGCCGCCAATGAGCAGTTCTTC,CAWSVGGRAANEQFF,TRBD2,TRBV30,few,TRBJ2-1
TGTGCCAGCAATCGCGGTTGGACTAGCGGACAAGAGACCCAGTACTTC,CASNRGWTSGQETQYF,TRBD2,TRBV9,few,TRBJ2-5
TGTGCCAGCAATGAGATGGGACACGAGACCCAGTACTTC,CASNEMGHETQYF,NA,TRBV12-3/TRBV12-4,few,TRBJ2-5
TGTGCCAGCGGGGAGTACGAGCAGTACTTC,CASGEYEQYF,NA,TRBV25-1,few,TRBJ2-7
TGTGCCAGCAGCTCCTTAGCGGCTAGCTCCTACAATGAGCAGTTCTTC,CASSSLAASSYNEQFF,NA,TRBV7-3,NA,TRBJ2-1
TGTGCCATCAGGACCGCCTACGAGCAGTACTTC,CAIRTAYEQYF,NA,TRBV10-3,NA,TRBJ2-7
TGTGCCATCAGTGACAGGGACAGTCTCGACGAGCAGTACTTC,CAISDRDSLDEQYF,TRBD1,TRBV10-3,NA,TRBJ2-7
TGTGCCAGCAGTTTAGCCGGACAGGTCTATAGCAATCAGCCCCAGCATTTT,CASSLAGQVYSNQPQHF,TRBD1,TRBV12-3/TRBV12-4,many,TRBJ1-5
TGTGCTAGCGGACGACAGGGGGCCGGGGAGCTGTTTTTT,CASGRQGAGELFF,TRBD1,TRBV7-7,many,TRBJ2-2
TGTGCCAGCAGCAAAGCGCGGGGCCCCGTTTTT,CASSKARGPVF,NA,TRBV21-1,many,TRBJ1-4
TGCGCCAGCAGTTCAGGAGAGACAATCGACGAGCAGTACTTC,CASSSGETIDEQYF,NA,TRBV10-1,few,TRBJ2-7
TGTGCCAGCGGCCCCTGGGGCTACGAGCAGTACTTC,CASGPWGYEQYF,NA,TRBV3-1,NA,TRBJ2-7
TGCAGTGCTGGGACCGGGACAGGGGAGTTCTTC,CSAGTGTGEFF,TRBD1,TRBV20-1,few,TRBJ2-1
TGCGCCAGCAGCCTCAACACAGTAACCTACGAGCAGTACTTC,CASSLNTVTYEQYF,NA,TRBV4-1,NA,TRBJ2-7
TGTGCCACCAGGGTAGGGACAGGGGTCTACGAGCAGTACTTC,CATRVGTGVYEQYF,TRBD1,TRBV15,NA,TRBJ2-7
TGCAGCGATGACAGGGGCGGTGGCTACACCTTC,CSDDRGGGYTF,TRBD1,TRBV29-1,few,TRBJ1-2
TGTGCCATCTCTAGGGGGGAAAGTCAGCCCCAGCATTTT,CAISRGESQPQHF,NA,TRBV10-3,few,TRBJ1-5
TGTGCCAGCAGTTACCGGACCATGAACACTGAAGCTTTCTTT,CASSYRTMNTEAFF,NA,TRBV6-2/TRBV6-3,NA,TRBJ1-1
TGCGCCAGCGGAGCTAGCGGGAGGATTGATACGCAGTATTTT,CASGASGRIDTQYF,TRBD2,TRBV4-1,few,TRBJ2-3
TGCAGTGCTAGTTCGGGGGCGTTAGGGTCCTACGAGCAGTACTTC,CSASSGALGSYEQYF,NA,TRBV20-1,NA,TRBJ2-7
TGTGCCAGCAGAGAACTAGCGGGAGTTAGGAATGAGCAGTTCTTC,CASRELAGVRNEQFF,TRBD2,TRBV12-3/TRBV12-4,NA,TRBJ2-1
TGTGCCACCAGTGATGGGGCCTCCGACATTCAGTACTTC,CATSDGASDIQYF,NA,TRBV24-1,NA,TRBJ2-4
TGTGCCAGCAGACTAGCCGGGACAGGCGTTACCTACAATGAGCAGTTCTTC,CASRLAGTGVTYNEQFF,TRBD1,TRBV6-2/TRBV6-3,NA,TRBJ2-1
TGTGCCAGCAGATACTCTAGCGGGGGCACAGATACGCAGTATTTT,CASRYSSGGTDTQYF,TRBD2,TRBV7-9,many,TRBJ2-3